These 2 T cell receptor beta chains originate from one sample sequenced in a study of blood T cell repertoires in COVID-19. The repertoire was sequenced with immunoSEQ multiplex PCR; TCRdb's copy has only in-frame clones and lacks some. The table shows 150,000 to 170,000 clones, with about 89% occurring only once. What was sequenced was peripheral blood. The receptor source for this set is a man between 50 and 59 years old with acute or convalescent COVID-19.

The chain recombines TRBV3-1 (or the pseudogene TRBV3-2) with TRBJ2-5; 14 bases map to TRBD2. V shed 5 bases, J shed 4 bases, and the junction held 6 bases outside the gene matches. The CDR3 length is 16 residues. The germline CDR1 and CDR2 sequences are LGHDT and YNNKEL (reference sequence). CDR3 bases: TGTGCCAGCAGCGAAGGACTAGCGGGAGGCGGAGAGACCCAGTACTTC. Protein sequence: CASSEGLAGGGETQYF.

V is TRBV2 and J is TRBJ2-5, with TRBD2 matching 9 bases. This CDR3 spans 12 amino acids. The trim removed 10 bases at V and 5 bases at J, leaving 5 bases unmatched. CDR1 and CDR2 from the germline V gene are SNHLY and FYNNEI. The CDR3 spells CATGLAGETQYF. The CDR3 DNA sequence: TGTGCCACGGGACTAGCTGGGGAGACCCAGTACTTC.